These T cell receptor beta chains were read from a single sample in a study of CD8 T cells in ankylosing spondylitis. TCRdb used MiXCR to reprocess the 5' RACE reads, holding one entry per CDR3 protein. The table includes roughly 490,000 distinct CDR3 sequences, approximately 5.3% detected once. Sequencing used blood, either unsorted or a sorted T cell fraction (not recorded which). The receptors were sampled from a male donor with ankylosing spondylitis. Each CDR3 is given with its conserved first and last residue. Each record gives: clone size, D gene, J gene, V gene, CDR3 DNA, CDR3 protein. A D gene is named only where the DNA matches it firmly. Some rows mark clone size as missing; the rest say once, few, many or name a class of expanded clone.

>many|-|TRBJ1-5|TRBV5-1
TGCGCCAGCAGCTTGGTCCGGATCCCCGATAATCAGCCCCAGCATTTT
CASSLVRIPDNQPQHF
>many|-|TRBJ1-1|TRBV7-2
TGTGCCAGCAGCTTAGGACAGGTCTTTAACACTGAAGCTTTCTTT
CASSLGQVFNTEAFF
>many|-|TRBJ1-6|TRBV20-1
TGCAGTGCTAGACCCGGGGGAAATTCACCCCTCCACTTT
CSARPGGNSPLHF
>many|TRBD1|TRBJ2-3|TRBV29-1
TGCAGCGTTGAAGGTCGGAGAGGGACAGGCATCACAGATACGCAGTATTTT
CSVEGRRGTGITDTQYF
>many|TRBD1|TRBJ2-3|TRBV29-1
TGCAGCGTCTCGGGACAGGGGACAGATACGCAGTATTTT
CSVSGQGTDTQYF
>many|TRBD1|TRBJ2-5|TRBV7-9
TGTGCCAGCAGCTCCCCCGGGACAGGGCGGGAGACCCAGTACTTC
CASSSPGTGRETQYF
>-|-|TRBJ2-1|TRBV14
TGTGCCAGCAGCCAATGGCCAGGGGCTTCCTACAATGAGCAGTTCTTC
CASSQWPGASYNEQFF
>few|TRBD2|TRBJ2-1|TRBV7-6
TGTGCCAGCAGCTTAGTACTAGCGGGTTTTTGGAATGAGCAGTTCTTC
CASSLVLAGFWNEQFF
>many|-|TRBJ2-3|TRBV4-3
TGCGCCAGCAGCCAAGATCGTAATCGGGGCACAGATACGCAGTATTTT
CASSQDRNRGTDTQYF
>few|-|TRBJ2-5|TRBV7-3
TGTGCCAGCAGCCGCCGTCTTCAAGAGACCCAGTACTTC
CASSRRLQETQYF
>many|-|TRBJ1-5|TRBV20-1
TGCAGTGCCCCGGCAAATAGCAATCAGCCCCAGCATTTT
CSAPANSNQPQHF